This TCR beta chain was identified in a study of Ad26.COV2.S vaccination and SARS-CoV-2 variants. Study context: Administration of Ad26.COV2.S was intramuscular, either once or twice 56 days apart.

Treatment defined: around 19 received Ad26.COV2.S at low or high dose, single or two shots; a few received placebo; per-sample allocation not given. Specimen acquisition occurred on day 63 following the initial vaccine or placebo injection. Boston hosted the donor, who was an adult aged 18-55 years. Ad26.COV2.S expressed prefusion-stabilized spike from the original Wuhan strain. Germline values: CDR1 SGHNT, CDR2 YENEEA. Trimming pared 3 bases from V and 3 bases from J, leaving 10 bases between. There are 14 residues in the CDR3. Study results and caveats: Quantification of TCR breadth and depth may have yielded underestimates of total T cell responses.

Concerning this clone: What it binds is not known.

Some clones are missing from TCRdb's copy, which holds only in-frame ones; the method was immunoSEQ multiplex PCR. In the table there are over 400,000 clones, 92% of which are singletons. Sequencing used peripheral blood, obtained in a trial of Ad26.COV2.S vaccine versus placebo. This clonotype was sampled from a person aged 18 to 65 who received the Ad26.COV2.S COVID-19 vaccine or a placebo. The chain couples TRBV11-3 to TRBJ2-3, with a tentative D call TRBD2 (7 bases). The CDR3, as DNA: TGTGCCAGCAGCTTCGCGGGGGCGACAGATACGCAGTATTTT. Protein product: CASSFAGATDTQYF.